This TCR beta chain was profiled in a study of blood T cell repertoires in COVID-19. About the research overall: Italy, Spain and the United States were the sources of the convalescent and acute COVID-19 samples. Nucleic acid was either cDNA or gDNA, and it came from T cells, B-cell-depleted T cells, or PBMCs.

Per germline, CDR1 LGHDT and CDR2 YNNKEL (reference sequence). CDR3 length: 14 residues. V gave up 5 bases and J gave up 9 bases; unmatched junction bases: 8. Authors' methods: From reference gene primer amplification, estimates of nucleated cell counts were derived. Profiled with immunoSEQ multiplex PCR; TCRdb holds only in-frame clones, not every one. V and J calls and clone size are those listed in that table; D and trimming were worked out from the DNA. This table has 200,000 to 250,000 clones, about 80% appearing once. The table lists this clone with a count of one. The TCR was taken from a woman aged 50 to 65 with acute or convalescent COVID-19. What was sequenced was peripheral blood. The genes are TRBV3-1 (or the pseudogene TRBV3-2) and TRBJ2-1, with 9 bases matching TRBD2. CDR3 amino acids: CASSFQAGGGEQFF. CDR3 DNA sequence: TGTGCCAGCAGCTTCCAAGCGGGGGGTGGTGAGCAGTTCTTC.